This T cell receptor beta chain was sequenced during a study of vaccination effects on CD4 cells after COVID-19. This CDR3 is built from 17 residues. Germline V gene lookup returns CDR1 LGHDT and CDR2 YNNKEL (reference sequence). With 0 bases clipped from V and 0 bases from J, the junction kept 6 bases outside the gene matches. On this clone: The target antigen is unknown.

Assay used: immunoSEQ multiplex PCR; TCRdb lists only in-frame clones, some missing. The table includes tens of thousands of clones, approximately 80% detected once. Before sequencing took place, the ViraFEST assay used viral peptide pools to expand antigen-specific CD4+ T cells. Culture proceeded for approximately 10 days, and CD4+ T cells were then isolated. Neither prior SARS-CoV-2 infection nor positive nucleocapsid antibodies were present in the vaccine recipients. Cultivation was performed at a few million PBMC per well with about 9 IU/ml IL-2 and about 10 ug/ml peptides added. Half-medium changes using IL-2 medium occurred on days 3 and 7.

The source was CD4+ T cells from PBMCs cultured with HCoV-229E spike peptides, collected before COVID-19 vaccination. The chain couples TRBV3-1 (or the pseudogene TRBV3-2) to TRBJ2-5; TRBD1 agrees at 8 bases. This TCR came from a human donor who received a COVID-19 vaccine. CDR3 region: CASSQEGRGRYQETQYF. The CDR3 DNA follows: TGTGCCAGCAGCCAAGAGGGCAGGGGGCGATACCAAGAGACCCAGTACTTC.